The entry below gives a single T cell receptor (beta chain) sequence along with its context. No antigen is known for it. This CDR3 spans 14 amino acids. Germline loops: CDR1 WSHSY, CDR2 SAAADI. These data belong to a study of monozygotic twins with inflammatory bowel disease. Study results and caveats: Variability in patient repertoires may have come partly from differing immunosuppressive treatments. Individual T cell subtypes were not distinguishable. Whereas healthy co-twins had higher TCRbeta diversity (inverse Simpson), IBD patients had lower diversity.

Total RNA isolation used whole blood (no T cell sorting was performed). TCRdb derives one entry per CDR3 protein from the 5' RACE reads, leaving out DNA. Here the sample table reports about 93,000 distinct CDR3 sequences. This clonotype was sampled from a human donor with ulcerative colitis or Crohn's disease, or a healthy co-twin of an affected twin (not recorded which). This chain joins TRBV10-2 and TRBJ2-7; TCRdb calls TRBD1, which cannot be checked without DNA. Specimen: blood. The CDR3 spells CASSPTTGDYEQYF.